One sample yielded the 6 T cell receptor beta chains listed below, sequenced in a study of blood T cell repertoires in COVID-19. Profiling relied on immunoSEQ multiplex PCR, and the TCRdb table lists in-frame clones only, not all of them. Of 200,000 to 250,000 clones detected, 82% appear once; the ten largest clones hold about 3.3%. Sequenced input: PBMCs or T cells enriched from blood (not recorded which). These receptors originate from a woman aged 55-75 years who had recovered from COVID-19.

The CDR3 sequence is CASRQGAGELFF. CDR3 coding DNA: TGTGCCAGCAGACAGGGGGCCGGGGAGCTGTTTTTT. The rearrangement joins TRBV6-4 to TRBJ2-2; 8 bases map to TRBD1. With V trimmed by 6 bases and J by 6 bases, 0 bases remained unmatched. CDR3 size: 12 residues. Looked up from germline, CDR1 is MRHNA and CDR2 is SNTAGT.

The chain is built from TRBV7-3 and TRBJ2-5, with 9 bases that match TRBD1. After removal of 5 bases from V and 5 bases from J, the junction contained 9 bases not matched to a gene. There are 15 residues in the CDR3. Looked up from germline, CDR1 is SGHTA and CDR2 is FQGTGA. DNA for the CDR3: TGTGCCAGCAGCACACAGGGGGCCGGGGCGGAGACCCAGTACTTC. Translated: CASSTQGAGAETQYF. Based on the CDR3 plus reference TRBV7-3 and TRBJ2-5, the full variable domain is GAGVSQTPSNKVTEKGKYVELRCDPISGHTALYWYRQSLGQGPEFLIYFQGTGAADDSGLPNDRFFAVRPEGSVSTLKIQRTERGDSAVYLCASSTQGAGAETQYFGPGTRLLVL.

The chain uses TRBV3-1 (or the pseudogene TRBV3-2) and TRBJ1-2; D is unresolved. The germline gives CDR1 LGHDT, CDR2 YNNKEL (reference sequence). V was cut by 4 bases and J by 4 bases, with 16 bases left in between. The CDR3 loop spans 15 amino acids. DNA for the CDR3: TGTGCCAGCAGCCTTGATGCCTATAACGGCTATGGCTACACCTTC. This translates into CASSLDAYNGYGYTF.

The chain has TRBV10-1 and TRBJ2-3, with 7 bases identical to TRBD2. V dropped 3 bases and J dropped 2; count of bases not matched to a gene: 8. The CDR3 covers 16 residues. CDR1 and CDR2 (germline): WNHNN, SYGVQD (reference sequence). CDR3 DNA: TGCGCCAGCAGTGAATCGGCGGGAGCGCTCACAGATACGCAGTATTTT. It yields the protein CASSESAGALTDTQYF.

This clone came up many times. V is TRBV4-1 and J is TRBJ2-7, with 9 bases fitting TRBD1. Germline V CDR1 and CDR2: MGHRA, YSYEKL. With 3 bases clipped from V and 2 bases from J, the junction kept 5 bases outside the gene matches. This CDR3 region has 15 residues. For the CDR3, the DNA is TGCGCCAGCAGCCATCCGGGACAGGGTACCTACGAGCAGTACTTC. It specifies CASSHPGQGTYEQYF.

The chain links TRBV4-2 to TRBJ1-1, with 8 bases lining up with TRBD1. V shed 5 bases, J shed 1 base, and the junction held 3 bases outside the gene matches. The CDR3 is 14 amino acids. Germline CDR1 LGHNA, CDR2 YNFKEQ. DNA for the CDR3: TGTGCCAGCAGCTACGGGACAGGGAACACTGAAGCTTTCTTT. Encoded protein: CASSYGTGNTEAFF.